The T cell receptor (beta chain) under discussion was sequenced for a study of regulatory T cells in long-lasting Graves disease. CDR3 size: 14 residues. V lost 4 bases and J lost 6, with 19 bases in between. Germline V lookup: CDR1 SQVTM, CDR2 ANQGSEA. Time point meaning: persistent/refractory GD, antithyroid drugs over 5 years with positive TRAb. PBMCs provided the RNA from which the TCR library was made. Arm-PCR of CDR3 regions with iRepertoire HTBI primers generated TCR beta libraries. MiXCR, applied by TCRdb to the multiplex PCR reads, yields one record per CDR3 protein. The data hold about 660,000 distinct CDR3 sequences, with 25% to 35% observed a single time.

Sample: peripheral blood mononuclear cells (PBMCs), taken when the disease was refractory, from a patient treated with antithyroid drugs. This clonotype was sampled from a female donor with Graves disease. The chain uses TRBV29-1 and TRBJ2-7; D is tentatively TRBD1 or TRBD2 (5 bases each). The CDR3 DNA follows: TGCAGCGTTGTCCGGGGCAGGGAAGGTGGCGAGCAGTACTTC. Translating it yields CSVVRGREGGEQYF.